The 26 T cell receptor beta chains below all came from one sample that was sequenced in a study of blood T cell repertoires in COVID-19. The repertoire was sequenced with immunoSEQ multiplex PCR; TCRdb's copy has only in-frame clones and lacks some. This table has over 150,000 clones, about four fifths appearing once. Sequenced input: peripheral blood. These receptors were obtained from a woman older than 75 with acute or convalescent COVID-19.

The V and J genes are TRBV18 and TRBJ1-6, with 9 bases fitting TRBD1. Unmatched junction bases numbered 6, after V lost 3 bases and J lost 9 bases. Per the germline V gene, CDR1 is KGHSH and CDR2 is LQKENI. The CDR3 length is 15 residues. In DNA form, the CDR3 reads TGTGCCAGCTCACCCCCGGGACAGGGTGGTTCACCCCTCCACTTT. The encoded protein is CASSPPGQGGSPLHF.

This rearrangement joins TRBV5-1 to TRBJ1-4; D is ambiguous. V lost 0 bases and J 5 bases, leaving 8 bases between the germline ends. The CDR3 is 14 amino acids. Germline V gene sequence: CDR1 SGHRS, CDR2 YFSETQ. The DNA of the CDR3 is TGCGCCAGCAGCTTGGGAGTCAACAATGAAAAACTGTTTTTT. Translated: CASSLGVNNEKLFF.

The V and J genes are TRBV5-5 and TRBJ1-1, with 10 nucleotides matching TRBD1. The V gene end was trimmed by 4 bases and the J gene end by 4 bases; junction bases not matched to a gene: 4. CDR3 length equals 14 residues. CDR1 SGHKS and CDR2 YYEKEE come from the germline V gene (reference sequence). CDR3 nucleotides: TGTGCCAGCAGCCTCCGGGACAGGGGCACTGAAGCTTTCTTT. Its translation: CASSLRDRGTEAFF.

The table lists this clone with a few counts. The chain is built from TRBV19 and TRBJ2-5; D is unresolved. Germline lookup yields CDR1 LNHDA and CDR2 SQIVND (reference sequence). Trimming pared 3 bases from V and 5 bases from J, leaving 10 bases between. The CDR3 is 13 residues long. The CDR3 coding sequence is TGTGCCAGTAGTATCTCTTCCCGTGAGACCCAGTACTTC. It specifies CASSISSRETQYF.

This clone is a singleton in its sample. This sequence joins TRBV7-2 and TRBJ1-2; D remains ambiguous. In germline, CDR1 is SGHTA, CDR2 FQGNSA. There are 13 residues in the CDR3. V shed 1 base and J shed 4 bases, with 7 bases lying between them. In nucleotides, the CDR3 is TGTGCCAGCAGCTTAGGAGGCAGCTATGGCTACACCTTC. Its translation: CASSLGGSYGYTF.

The genes are TRBV7-9 and TRBJ2-5; D remains ambiguous. This CDR3 is 13 amino acids long. Trimming removed 5 bases at V and 3 bases at J, with 10 bases between. Germline V lookup: CDR1 SEHNR, CDR2 FQNEAQ (reference sequence). CDR3 nucleotide sequence: TGTGCCAGCAGCCCTCCGGCGGAAGAGACCCAGTACTTC. Its protein product is CASSPPAEETQYF.

The rearrangement links TRBV4-1 to TRBJ2-2; TRBD1 might be the D (5 bases). The V end was cut by 0 bases, the J end by 4 bases, with 18 bases between. The CDR3 extends over 18 amino acids. The germline V gene has CDR1 MGHRA and CDR2 YSYEKL. For the CDR3, the DNA is TGCGCCAGCAGCCAAGATACAACCCCCCGAAGGGGCACCGGGGAGCTGTTTTTT. Its protein is CASSQDTTPRRGTGELFF.

This clone was detected only once. This rearrangement joins TRBV4-3 to TRBJ1-4; 9 bases agree with TRBD1. J gave up 10 bases and V 2 bases, and 8 bases lay outside the gene matches. Germline V CDR1 and CDR2: LGHNA, YSLEER. The CDR3 is 15 amino acids. The CDR3 sequence is CASSQSRDRAGKLFF. The CDR3 DNA reads TGCGCCAGCAGCCAAAGCCGGGACAGGGCAGGAAAACTGTTTTTT.

The CDR3 loop reads CATSDRQGYGYTF. DNA of the CDR3: TGTGCCACCAGTGATCGACAGGGTTACGGCTACACCTTC. The chain is built from TRBV24-1 and TRBJ1-2, with 7 bases fitting TRBD1. CDR1 KGHDR and CDR2 SFDVKD come from the germline V gene. This CDR3 region has 13 residues. Germline trimming cut 3 bases from V and 8 bases from J; bases unmatched to any gene: 5.

The V gene is TRBV18, the J gene TRBJ2-7; D may be TRBD1 (6 bases). Germline CDR1 is KGHSH and CDR2 is LQKENI. The CDR3 sequence is 14 residues long. V shed 0 bases and J shed 4 bases, with 10 bases lying between them. DNA for the CDR3: TGTGCCAGCTCACCACCGCAGGGGCTGTACGAGCAGTACTTC. Translated, it gives CASSPPQGLYEQYF.

Of note for this clone: At one end the junction does not follow the germline gene, possibly because of a read error. J is TRBJ1-2 and V is TRBV3-1 (or the pseudogene TRBV3-2); perhaps TRBD1 as D (5 bases). CDR1 and CDR2 (germline): LGHDT, YNNKEL (reference sequence). The CDR3 spans 14 residues. The CDR3 nucleotides are TGTGCCAGTAGCCCGGACATTAACCTCTATGGCTACACCTTC. Translated, it gives CASSPDINLYGYTF.

V is TRBV7-6 and J is TRBJ1-5, with D possibly matching TRBD1 (6 bases). The CDR3 has 16 residues. Germline V gene sequence: CDR1 SGHVS, CDR2 FNYEAQ. V was pared by 2 bases and J by 4 bases, with 15 bases between. The CDR3 coding sequence is TGTGCCAGCAGCTTACCCGCGGACAGCCATAATCAGCCCCAGCATTTT. Translated: CASSLPADSHNQPQHF.

This sequence joins TRBV12-3 or TRBV12-4 and TRBJ1-1; D is perhaps TRBD1 (6 bases). This CDR3 contains 13 residues. Deletions cut 6 bases from V and 4 bases from J, with 12 bases between. The CDR3 loop is CASSPGVATEAFF. CDR3 nucleotide sequence: TGTGCCAGCAGCCCAGGGGTTGCCACTGAAGCTTTCTTT.

V and J are TRBV10-2 and TRBJ1-1; TRBD1 aligns across 8 bases. CDR1 and CDR2 (germline): WSHSY, SAAADI. The trim removed 7 bases at V and 0 bases at J, leaving 7 bases unmatched. The CDR3 has 15 amino acids. CDR3 protein: CASNDQGAMNTEAFF. CDR3 nucleotide sequence: TGCGCCAGCAACGACCAGGGGGCCATGAACACTGAAGCTTTCTTT.

This chain connects TRBV30 to TRBJ2-7; D is uncertain. The germline V and J ends were trimmed by 2 bases and 5 bases, with 7 bases remaining between them. The CDR3 is 11 amino acids. Germline V gene sequence: CDR1 GTSNPN, CDR2 SVGIG (reference sequence). For the CDR3, the DNA is TGTGCCTGGAGTCGTAGTCACGAGCAGTACTTC. This codes for CAWSRSHEQYF. Full variable domain (rest looked up from reference TRBV30 and TRBJ2-7): SQTIHQWPATLVQPVGSPLSLECTVEGTSNPNLYWYRQAAGRGLQLLFYSVGIGQISSEVPQNLSASRPQDRQFILSSKKLLLSDSGFYLCAWSRSHEQYFGPGTRLTVT.

This chain links TRBV18 with TRBJ2-5; TRBD1 might be the D (6 bases). Per germline, CDR1 KGHSH and CDR2 LQKENI. The CDR3 sequence is 15 residues long. The V end lost 6 bases, the J end lost 0 bases, and 14 bases lay between the germline ends. The CDR3 loop reads CASSPRTAYQETQYF. CDR3 coding DNA: TGTGCCAGCTCCCCTAGGACAGCATACCAAGAGACCCAGTACTTC.

CDR3: CASNPTGWNTEAFF. For the CDR3, the DNA is TGTGCCAGCAACCCGACAGGGTGGAACACTGAAGCTTTCTTT. The V and J genes are TRBV27 and TRBJ1-1; the match to TRBD1 covers 7 bases. Per the germline V gene, CDR1 is MNHEY and CDR2 is SMNVEV (reference sequence). V was clipped by 7 bases and J by 1 base; unmatched bases: 6. CDR3 length: 14 residues.

This chain connects TRBV12-3 or TRBV12-4 to TRBJ1-1; D possibly corresponds to TRBD1 (5 bases). CDR3 length equals 12 residues. Trimming removed 8 bases at V and 5 bases at J, with 12 bases between. CDR3 bases: TGTGCCAGCGCCAGGGATGCGACTGAAGCTTTCTTT. Encoded protein: CASARDATEAFF.

The chain joins TRBV7-9 to TRBJ1-2, with D unclear. Per germline, CDR1 SEHNR and CDR2 FQNEAQ (reference sequence). This CDR3 is built from 13 residues. Trimming took off 1 base at V and 5 bases at J, with 8 bases between the two ends. CDR3 bases: TGTGCCAGCAGCTTAGAAAGCAAGTATGGCTACACCTTC. Protein product: CASSLESKYGYTF.

This clone has a handful of counts. This chain connects TRBV29-1 to TRBJ1-1, with 7 positions matching TRBD1. Trimming cost V 4 bases and J 5 bases; bases outside gene matches: 7. The CDR3 runs 13 residues. Germline values: CDR1 SQVTM, CDR2 ANQGSEA. Written as DNA, the CDR3 is TGCAGCGTTGGTACAGGGGCAGGAACTGAAGCTTTCTTT. As protein: CSVGTGAGTEAFF.

In its sample, this clone was seen a few times. The CDR3 nucleotides read TGTGCCAGCACGGGGGGGTACGAGCAGTACTTC. This gives the protein CASTGGYEQYF. V and J are TRBV28 and TRBJ2-7, with TRBD2 matching 8 bases. The trim removed 7 bases at V and 4 bases at J, leaving 0 bases unmatched. Per germline, CDR1 MDHEN and CDR2 SYDVKM. The CDR3 consists of 11 residues.

The chain is built from TRBV6-5 and TRBJ2-5; a weak D match, TRBD2 (6 bases). The V end lost 11 bases, the J end lost 1 base, and 20 bases lay between the germline ends. The CDR3 totals 15 residues. Per germline, CDR1 MNHEY and CDR2 SVGAGI. The DNA for the CDR3 is TGTGCCTCCCGGGGCCATACGGGAGCCCAAGAGACCCAGTACTTC. This encodes CASRGHTGAQETQYF.

The chain uses TRBV19 and TRBJ2-3; perhaps TRBD2 as D (5 bases). The CDR3 contains 15 residues. Germline-derived CDR1 and CDR2 are LNHDA and SQIVND (reference sequence). V lost 4 bases, J lost 0 bases, and 11 bases lay in between. This CDR3 reads CASSTNRGSTDTQYF. The CDR3, as DNA: TGTGCCAGTAGTACAAACAGAGGGAGCACAGATACGCAGTATTTT.

This chain connects TRBV3-1 (or the pseudogene TRBV3-2) to TRBJ2-7; 9 positions match TRBD1. CDR3 length: 14 amino acids. After removal of 5 bases from V and 9 bases from J, the junction contained 11 bases not matched to a gene. CDR1 LGHDT and CDR2 YNNKEL come from the germline V gene (reference sequence). Here the CDR3 reads CASSAPQDRGGQYF. The CDR3 DNA sequence: TGTGCCAGCAGCGCCCCCCAGGACAGGGGAGGGCAGTACTTC.

The chain recombines TRBV7-9 with TRBJ1-2, with D possibly matching TRBD1 (5 bases). Looked up from germline, CDR1 is SEHNR and CDR2 is FQNEAQ (reference sequence). This CDR3 spans 18 amino acids. Trimming shortened V by 1 base and J by 0 bases, and 18 bases separated the two germline ends. CDR3 protein: CASSLGRGGAISNYGYTF. CDR3 DNA sequence: TGTGCCAGCAGCTTAGGGAGGGGAGGGGCGATATCTAACTATGGCTACACCTTC.

V is TRBV25-1 and J is TRBJ1-1; D possibly corresponds to TRBD1 (5 bases). The V end was cut by 3 bases, the J end by 4 bases, with 12 bases between. Germline CDR1 reads MGHDK; CDR2 reads SYGVNS. The CDR3 spans 14 residues. CDR3 in DNA: TGTGCCAGCAGTGAGCTCGCAGGGCCCACTGAAGCTTTCTTT. Residues: CASSELAGPTEAFF.